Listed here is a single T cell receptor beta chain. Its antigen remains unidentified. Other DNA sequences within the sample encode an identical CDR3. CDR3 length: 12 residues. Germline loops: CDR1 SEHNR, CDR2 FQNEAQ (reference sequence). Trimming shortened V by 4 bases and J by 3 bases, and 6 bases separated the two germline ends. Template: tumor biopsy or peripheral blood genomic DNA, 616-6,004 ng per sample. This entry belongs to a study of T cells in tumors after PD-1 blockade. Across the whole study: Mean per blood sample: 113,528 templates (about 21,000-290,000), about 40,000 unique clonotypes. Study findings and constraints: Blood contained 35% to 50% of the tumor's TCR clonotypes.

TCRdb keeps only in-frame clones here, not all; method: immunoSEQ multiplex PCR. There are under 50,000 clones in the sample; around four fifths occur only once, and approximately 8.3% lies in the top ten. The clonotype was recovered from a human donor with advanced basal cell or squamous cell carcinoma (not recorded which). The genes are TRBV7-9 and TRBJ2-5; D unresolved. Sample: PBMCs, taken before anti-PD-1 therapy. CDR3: CASSYEEETQYF. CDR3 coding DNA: TGTGCCAGCAGCTATGAGGAAGAGACCCAGTACTTC.